The clone carrying this T cell receptor (beta chain) was detected only once. This sample was included in a study of blood T cell repertoires in COVID-19. Study summary: COVID-19 samples, acute and convalescent, were from the United States, Italy and Spain.

In the source study's methods: The authors estimated nucleated cell counts from reference gene primer amplification. TCRdb's table, derived via immunoSEQ multiplex PCR, lists solely in-frame clones and lacks some. V, J and clone size are those of that table, while D and trimming were read from the DNA. This table holds fewer than 400,000 clones, about 91% found once. The CDR3 extends over 14 amino acids. V was pared by 4 bases and J by 2 bases, with 11 bases between. Germline-derived CDR1 and CDR2 are KGHSH and LQKENI. J is TRBJ1-1 and V is TRBV18; maybe TRBD1 (6 bases). This sequence was found in a young woman who had recovered from COVID-19. The sequenced material came from PBMCs or T cells enriched from blood (not recorded which). In DNA form, the CDR3 reads TGTGCCAGCTCACTGGACAGAGGAAACACTGAAGCTTTCTTT. It translates to CASSLDRGNTEAFF.